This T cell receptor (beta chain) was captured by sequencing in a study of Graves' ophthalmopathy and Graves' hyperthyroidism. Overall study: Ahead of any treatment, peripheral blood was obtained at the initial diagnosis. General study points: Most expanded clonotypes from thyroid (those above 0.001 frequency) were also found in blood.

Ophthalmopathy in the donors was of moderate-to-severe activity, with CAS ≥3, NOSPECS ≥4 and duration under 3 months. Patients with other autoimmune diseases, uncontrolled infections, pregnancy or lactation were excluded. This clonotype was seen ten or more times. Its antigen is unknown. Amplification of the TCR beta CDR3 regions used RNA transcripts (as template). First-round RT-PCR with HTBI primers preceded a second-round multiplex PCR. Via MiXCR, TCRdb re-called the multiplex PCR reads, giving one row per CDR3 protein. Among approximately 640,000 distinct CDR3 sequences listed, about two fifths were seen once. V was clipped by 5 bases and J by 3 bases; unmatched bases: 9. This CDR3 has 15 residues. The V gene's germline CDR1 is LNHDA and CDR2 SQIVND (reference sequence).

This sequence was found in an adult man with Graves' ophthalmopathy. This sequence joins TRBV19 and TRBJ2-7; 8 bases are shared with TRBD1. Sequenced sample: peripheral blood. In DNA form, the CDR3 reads TGTGCCAGTAGTCCCCGGACAGGGCAGGACTACGAGCAGTACTTC. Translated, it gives CASSPRTGQDYEQYF.